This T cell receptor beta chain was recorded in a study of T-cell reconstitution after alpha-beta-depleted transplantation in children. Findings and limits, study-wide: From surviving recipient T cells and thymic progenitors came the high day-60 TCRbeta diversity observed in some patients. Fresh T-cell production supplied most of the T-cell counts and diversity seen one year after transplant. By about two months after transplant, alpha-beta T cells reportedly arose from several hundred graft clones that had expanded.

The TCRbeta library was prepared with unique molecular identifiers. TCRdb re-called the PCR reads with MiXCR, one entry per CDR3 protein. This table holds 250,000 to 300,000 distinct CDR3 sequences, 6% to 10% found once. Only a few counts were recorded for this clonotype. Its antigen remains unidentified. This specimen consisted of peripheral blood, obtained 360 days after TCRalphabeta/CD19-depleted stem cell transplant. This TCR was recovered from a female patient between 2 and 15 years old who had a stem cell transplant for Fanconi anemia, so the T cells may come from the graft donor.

CDR3 sequence (DNA): TGCGCCAGCAGCTTGGGGCCAGCTACGATAAGGAGCTATGGCTACACCTTC. This encodes CASSLGPATIRSYGYTF. V and J are TRBV5-1 and TRBJ1-2; D is ambiguous. Trimming pared 0 bases from V and 4 bases from J, leaving 19 bases between. Germline V gene sequence: CDR1 SGHRS, CDR2 YFSETQ. This CDR3 spans 17 amino acids. Full variable domain (remainder filled in from reference TRBV5-1 and TRBJ1-2): KAGVTQTPRYLIKTRGQQVTLSCSPISGHRSVSWYQQTPGQGLQFLFEYFSETQRNKGNFPGRFSGRQFSNSRSEMNVSTLELGDSALYLCASSLGPATIRSYGYTFGSGTRLTVV.